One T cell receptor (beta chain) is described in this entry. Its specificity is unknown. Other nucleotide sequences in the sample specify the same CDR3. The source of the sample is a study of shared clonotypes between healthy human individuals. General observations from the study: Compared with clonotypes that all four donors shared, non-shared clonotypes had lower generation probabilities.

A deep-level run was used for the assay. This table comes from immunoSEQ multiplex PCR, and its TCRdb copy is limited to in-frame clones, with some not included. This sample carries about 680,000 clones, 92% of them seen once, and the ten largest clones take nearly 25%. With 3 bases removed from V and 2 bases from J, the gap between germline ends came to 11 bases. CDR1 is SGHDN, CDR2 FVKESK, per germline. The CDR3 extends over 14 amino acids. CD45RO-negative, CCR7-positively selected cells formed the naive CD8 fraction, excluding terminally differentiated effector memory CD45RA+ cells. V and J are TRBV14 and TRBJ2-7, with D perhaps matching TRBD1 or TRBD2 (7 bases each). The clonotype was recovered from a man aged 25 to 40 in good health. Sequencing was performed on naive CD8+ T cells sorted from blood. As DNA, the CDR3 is TGTGCCAGCAGCCAGGGGAGGGGGCCCTACGAGCAGTACTTC. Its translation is CASSQGRGPYEQYF.